This entry is about one T cell receptor (beta chain). With 5 bases clipped from V and 5 bases from J, the junction kept 5 bases outside the gene matches. This CDR3 has 13 residues. The V gene's germline CDR1 is MDHEN and CDR2 SYDVKM. This sample was included in a study of Graves' ophthalmopathy and Graves' hyperthyroidism. For repertoire sequencing, the TCR beta CDR3 regions were amplified from RNA transcripts. First-round RT-PCR with HTBI primers preceded a second-round multiplex PCR. TCRdb reprocessed the multiplex PCR reads with MiXCR, giving one entry per CDR3 protein. The sample includes about 400,000 distinct CDR3 sequences, around 19% of them seen just once.

The chain joins TRBV28 to TRBJ1-2, with 7 nucleotides matching TRBD1. This receptor was taken from a woman between 18 and 30 years old with Graves' ophthalmopathy. Input material: peripheral blood. CDR3 protein: CASSTPQGYGYTF. The CDR3 DNA reads TGTGCCAGCAGTACACCACAGGGGTATGGCTACACCTTC.